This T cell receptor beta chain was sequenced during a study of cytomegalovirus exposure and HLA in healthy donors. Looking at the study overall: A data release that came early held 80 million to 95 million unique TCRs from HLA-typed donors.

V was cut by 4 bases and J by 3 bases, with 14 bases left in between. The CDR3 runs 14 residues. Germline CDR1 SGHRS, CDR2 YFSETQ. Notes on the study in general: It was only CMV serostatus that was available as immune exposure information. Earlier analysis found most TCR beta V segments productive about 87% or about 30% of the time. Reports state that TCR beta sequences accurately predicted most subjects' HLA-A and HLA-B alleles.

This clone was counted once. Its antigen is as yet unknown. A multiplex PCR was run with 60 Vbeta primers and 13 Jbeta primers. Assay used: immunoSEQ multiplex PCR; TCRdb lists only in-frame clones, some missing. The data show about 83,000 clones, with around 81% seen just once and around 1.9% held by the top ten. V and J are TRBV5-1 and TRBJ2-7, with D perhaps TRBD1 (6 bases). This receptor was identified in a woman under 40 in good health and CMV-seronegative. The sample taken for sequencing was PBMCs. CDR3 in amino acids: CASSRTELNYEQYF. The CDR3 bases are TGCGCCAGCAGCCGGACAGAGTTAAACTACGAGCAGTACTTC.